These 8 T cell receptor beta chains came from one sample sequenced in a study of monozygotic twins with inflammatory bowel disease. One entry per CDR3 protein, without DNA, is what TCRdb gives after re-calling the 5' RACE reads. In total, the table holds just under 45,000 distinct CDR3 sequences. The sample comprised blood. These receptors were obtained from a human donor with ulcerative colitis or Crohn's disease, or a healthy co-twin of an affected twin (not recorded which).

The genes are TRBV20-1 and TRBJ1-1; without DNA, the TCRdb call of TRBD1 cannot be checked. The CDR3 spans 15 residues. Looked up from germline, CDR1 is DFQATT and CDR2 is SNEGSKA (reference sequence). The CDR3: CSARDGGRGDTEAFF.

The genes are TRBV4-2 and TRBJ2-4. The germline V gene has CDR1 LGHNA and CDR2 YNFKEQ. CDR3 length: 12 amino acids. CDR3 residues: CASSQGTDIQYF.

CDR3 protein: CASSGQNTEAFF. The chain employs TRBV4-1 and TRBJ1-1; TCRdb's D call of TRBD1 is untestable without DNA. The germline V gene has CDR1 MGHRA and CDR2 YSYEKL. The CDR3 consists of 12 residues.

The genes are TRBV20-1 and TRBJ1-1; the TCRdb call, TRBD1, lacks DNA for checking. Germline CDR1 reads DFQATT; CDR2 reads SNEGSKA (reference sequence). CDR3 length: 16 residues. The CDR3 sequence: CSARKPGQGSFTEAFF.

The chain is built from TRBV18 and TRBJ1-1. The germline V gene has CDR1 KGHSH and CDR2 LQKENI. This CDR3 contains 15 residues. CDR3 region: CASSPQPATNTEAFF. The full variable domain, completed using reference TRBV18 and TRBJ1-1, is NAGVMQNPRHLVRRRGQEARLRCSPMKGHSHVYWYRQLPEEGLKFMVYLQKENIIDESGMPKERFSAEFPKEGPSILRIQQVVRGDSAAYFCASSPQPATNTEAFFGQGTRLTVV.

The chain has TRBV11-1 and TRBJ2-3; TCRdb outputs TRBD1, but without DNA this stays unchecked. The CDR3 contains 16 residues. Looked up from germline, CDR1 is SGHAT and CDR2 is FQDESV (reference sequence). CDR3 protein: CASSSRTGENVDTQYF.

The genes are TRBV6-5 and TRBJ2-3; the TCRdb D gene call, TRBD2, has no DNA to confirm it. The CDR3 is made up of 17 amino acids. The V gene's germline CDR1 is MNHEY and CDR2 SVGAGI. The CDR3 reads CASSYTSGLAATDTQYF.

The J gene is TRBJ2-7, the V gene TRBV5-1; TCRdb lists TRBD2, though no DNA is available to test this call. CDR3 length: 14 amino acids. The germline CDR1 and CDR2 sequences are SGHRS and YFSETQ. The CDR3 sequence: CASSLDGPNYEQYF.